These 22 T cell receptor beta chains share one sample of origin, sequenced in a study of cytomegalovirus exposure and HLA in healthy donors. It was with 60 Vbeta and 13 Jbeta primers that the PCR ran. Assay used: immunoSEQ multiplex PCR; TCRdb lists only in-frame clones, some missing. The table records 200,000 to 300,000 clones, 82% of them present only once. The sample comprised PBMCs. The receptors originated from a woman aged 40 to 50 in good health and CMV-seropositive.

The chain has TRBV11-3 and TRBJ2-5, with 13 bases aligning to TRBD2. Germline V gene lookup returns CDR1 SGHNT and CDR2 YENEEA. Trimming removed 0 bases from V and 2 bases from J; junction bases left unmatched: 9. There are 19 residues in the CDR3. Here the CDR3 reads CASSLDPRLAGGLQETQYF. The CDR3 coding sequence is TGTGCCAGCAGCTTAGATCCGAGACTAGCGGGAGGTTTACAAGAGACCCAGTACTTC.

To note about this clone: Additional DNA sequences in this sample encode the identical CDR3. V gene TRBV4-1 combines with J gene TRBJ1-6; no reliable D call. With 0 bases removed from V and 4 bases from J, the gap between germline ends came to 13 bases. The germline V gene encodes CDR1 MGHRA and CDR2 YSYEKL. The length of the CDR3 is 17 residues. The CDR3 DNA is TGCGCCAGCAGCCAAGAAAGGCGGGTCTCTTATAATTCACCCCTCCACTTT. This codes for CASSQERRVSYNSPLHF.

The chain couples TRBV5-1 to TRBJ2-1; 9 positions agree with TRBD2. The ends lost 0 bases at V and 9 bases at J; junction bases unmatched: 13. There are 17 residues in the CDR3. Germline CDR1 and CDR2: SGHRS and YFSETQ. CDR3: CASSLAQSGTSYGEQFF. CDR3 bases: TGCGCCAGCAGCTTGGCCCAATCCGGGACTAGCTATGGTGAGCAGTTCTTC.

CDR3 nucleotide sequence: TGTGCCAGTAGGGGGGACAGGCGGAACACTGAAGCTTTCTTT. Its protein product is CASRGDRRNTEAFF. The V and J genes are TRBV19 and TRBJ1-1; 8 nucleotides align to TRBD1. Germline assignment: CDR1 LNHDA and CDR2 SQIVND (reference sequence). Unmatched junction bases numbered 4, after V lost 6 bases and J lost 1 base. The CDR3 is 14 residues long.

This chain connects TRBV4-2 to TRBJ2-5; no clear D. The J call may not be correct, given that the DNA end is closer to TRBJ2-7. In germline, CDR1 is LGHNA, CDR2 YNFKEQ. The CDR3 sequence is 15 residues long. The CDR3 protein is CASSQERTADYEQYF. The CDR3 nucleotides read TGTGCCAGCAGCCAAGAGAGGACCGCCGACTACGAGCAGTACTTC.

The chain joins TRBV5-1 to TRBJ1-4; TRBD1 matches at 8 bases. CDR3 size: 14 residues. CDR1 is SGHRS, CDR2 YFSETQ, per germline. With 3 bases clipped from V and 6 bases from J, the junction kept 4 bases outside the gene matches. This chain's CDR3 is CASSSGTGDEKLFF. The CDR3 region has the DNA TGCGCCAGCAGCTCTGGGACAGGTGATGAAAAACTGTTTTTT.

The V call is TRBV30, the J call TRBJ1-3, with D maybe TRBD1 (5 bases). CDR1 and CDR2 from the germline V gene are GTSNPN and SVGIG (reference sequence). This CDR3 has 12 amino acids. Trimming removed 4 bases from V and 2 bases from J, with 6 bases in between. The CDR3 loop reads CAWKGTGNTIYF. CDR3 bases: TGTGCCTGGAAGGGGACTGGAAACACCATATATTTT.

The chain joins TRBV5-6 to TRBJ1-2; TRBD1 matches at 9 bases. Germline lookup yields CDR1 SGHDT and CDR2 YYEEEE. The CDR3 spans 13 residues. J lost 7 bases, V lost 5 bases, and 6 bases had no gene match. In DNA form, the CDR3 reads TGTGCCAGCAGACTTGGGACAGGGCCTGGCTACACCTTC. Translating gives CASRLGTGPGYTF.

This chain uses TRBV29-1 with TRBJ2-7, with TRBD1 as a possible D gene (5 bases). V lost 3 bases and J 0 bases, leaving 15 bases between the germline ends. The length of the CDR3 is 15 residues. In germline, CDR1 is SQVTM, CDR2 ANQGSEA. The CDR3 DNA reads as TGCAGCGTTGAGCAAGACAGTTTCAGCTCCTACGAGCAGTACTTC. Its protein is CSVEQDSFSSYEQYF.

V usage is TRBV29-1 and J usage is TRBJ1-1; possible D gene TRBD1, 5 bases. Germline assignment: CDR1 SQVTM and CDR2 ANQGSEA. There are 12 residues in the CDR3. V was cut by 7 bases and J by 4 bases, with 13 bases left in between. The CDR3 bases are TGCAGCGCCCCCCAGGGTGGCACTGAAGCTTTCTTT. Translating it yields CSAPQGGTEAFF.

This clone was picked up one time. The V and J genes are TRBV9 and TRBJ1-2, with TRBD1 matching over 8 bases. The germline V gene encodes CDR1 SGDLS and CDR2 YYNGEE. J gave up 2 bases and V 4 bases, and 7 bases lay outside the gene matches. This CDR3 has 15 amino acids. The CDR3 coding sequence is TGTGCCAGCAGCCCAGAACGGACAGGGAACTATGGCTACACCTTC. This codes for CASSPERTGNYGYTF.

The rearrangement uses TRBV4-1 and TRBJ2-7; 7 bases line up with TRBD2. From germline, CDR1 is MGHRA and CDR2 YSYEKL. The CDR3 totals 16 residues. Trimming at V came to 4 bases and at J to 2 bases, leaving 11 bases not matched to a gene. CDR3 sequence reads: CASSLRNSGNPYEQYF. CDR3 nucleotide sequence: TGCGCCAGCAGCCTTCGAAACAGCGGGAATCCCTACGAGCAGTACTTC.

The chain recombines TRBV25-1 with TRBJ1-2; 10 nucleotides match TRBD1. After removal of 5 bases from V and 1 base from J, the junction contained 10 bases not matched to a gene. Germline V lookup: CDR1 MGHDK, CDR2 SYGVNS. CDR3 length: 17 residues. The CDR3: CASSFRDRGLNNYGYTF. CDR3 nucleotide sequence: TGTGCCAGCAGTTTCCGGGACAGGGGTTTAAATAACTATGGCTACACCTTC.

The chain is built from TRBV11-3 and TRBJ1-2, with TRBD1 as a possible D gene (5 bases). This CDR3 is built from 15 residues. CDR1 SGHNT and CDR2 YENEEA come from the germline V gene. Trimming removed 0 bases at V and 8 bases at J, with 16 bases between. The CDR3 is CASSLDRDSLPGYTF. CDR3 DNA sequence: TGTGCCAGCAGCTTAGATAGAGACAGCTTGCCCGGCTACACCTTC.

This sequence joins TRBV15 and TRBJ1-5, with 8 positions matching TRBD1. There are 17 residues in the CDR3. J lost 2 bases, V lost 1 base, and 7 bases had no gene match. Germline values: CDR1 LNHNV, CDR2 YYDKDF (reference sequence). CDR3 in amino acids: CATSRGPGQAGNQPQHF. The CDR3 DNA reads as TGTGCCACCAGCAGAGGGCCGGGACAGGCGGGCAATCAGCCCCAGCATTTT. Combining the CDR3 with reference TRBV15 and TRBJ1-5 gives the whole variable domain DAMVIQNPRYQVTQFGKPVTLSCSQTLNHNVMYWYQQKSSQAPKLLFHYYDKDFNNEADTPDNFQSRRPNTSFCFLDIRSPGLGDTAMYLCATSRGPGQAGNQPQHFGDGTRLSIL.

V and J are TRBV7-9 and TRBJ1-2, with TRBD1 identical over 10 bases. Germline trimming cut 3 bases from V and 4 bases from J; bases unmatched to any gene: 2. CDR3 length equals 14 residues. CDR1 is SEHNR, CDR2 FQNEAQ, per germline (reference sequence). The CDR3 DNA reads as TGTGCCAGCAGCTTTGGACAGGGGGGCTATGGCTACACCTTC. It encodes CASSFGQGGYGYTF.

J is TRBJ2-1 and V is TRBV7-6, with TRBD2 as a possible D gene (6 bases). V lost 5 bases, J lost 0 bases, and 14 bases lay in between. Germline V gene data show CDR1 as SGHVS and CDR2 as FNYEAQ. The length of the CDR3 is 16 residues. CDR3 sequence (DNA): TGTGCCAGCAGCCATGGAGGGGTGAACTCCTACAATGAGCAGTTCTTC. Amino acid sequence: CASSHGGVNSYNEQFF.

This chain connects TRBV7-3 to TRBJ2-3; the D is unclear. The CDR3 has 13 residues. Trimming stripped 5 bases from V and 4 bases from J, with 10 bases between. Per germline, CDR1 SGHTA and CDR2 FQGTGA. For the CDR3, the DNA is TGTGCCAGCAGCCCGTATACAGCAGATACGCAGTATTTT. It yields the protein CASSPYTADTQYF.

The chain recombines TRBV5-8 with TRBJ1-5, with D possibly being TRBD1 (5 bases). CDR1 and CDR2 (germline): SGHTS, YDEGEE. The CDR3 has 14 amino acids. Trimming left V 1 base short and J 9 bases short, with 14 bases between. The CDR3 bases are TGTGCCAGCAGCTTGAGCAGGGAGGTCAGGCCCCAGCATTTT. Amino acids: CASSLSREVRPQHF. The full variable domain, completed using reference TRBV5-8 and TRBJ1-5, is EAGVTQSPTHLIKTRGQQATLRCSPISGHTSVYWYQQALGLGLQFLLWYDEGEERNRGNFPPRFSGRQFPNYSSELNVNALELEDSALYLCASSLSREVRPQHFGDGTRLSIL.

The V call is TRBV27, the J call TRBJ2-7, with D maybe TRBD2 (5 bases). The CDR3 has 15 residues. Germline CDR1 reads MNHEY; CDR2 reads SMNVEV (reference sequence). Trimming shortened V by 7 bases and J by 5 bases, and 21 bases separated the two germline ends. The CDR3 loop is CASKTLGIGEDEQYF. The CDR3, as DNA: TGTGCCAGCAAGACTCTCGGGATAGGTGAGGACGAGCAGTACTTC.

CDR3 sequence (DNA): TGTGCCTGGAGTCCAGGGTCGAAAGGCTACACCTTC. This encodes CAWSPGSKGYTF. V is TRBV30 and J is TRBJ1-2, with a possible D match to TRBD1 (5 bases). V was shortened by 2 bases and J by 8 bases, with 12 bases between the two germline ends. The CDR3 length is 12 residues. Germline CDR1 and CDR2: GTSNPN and SVGIG (reference sequence).

This chain uses TRBV28 with TRBJ1-2; 10 nucleotides match TRBD1. Unmatched junction bases numbered 5, after V lost 6 bases and J lost 4 bases. The CDR3 runs to 14 residues. In germline, CDR1 is MDHEN, CDR2 SYDVKM. The CDR3 protein is CASSRDRGGYGYTF. In nucleotides, the CDR3 is TGTGCCAGCAGCCGGGACAGGGGAGGCTATGGCTACACCTTC.